These 32 T cell receptor beta chains came from one sample sequenced in a study of blood T cell dynamics during melanoma immunotherapy. This table comes from immunoSEQ multiplex PCR, and its TCRdb copy is limited to in-frame clones, with some not included. The sample carries roughly 12,000 clones, 84% recorded once. Time point denoted: week 3, after first cycle of checkpoint inhibitor. The sample was blood, taken from a patient treated with checkpoint blockade. The receptors here all came from a human donor with melanoma.

The chain is built from TRBV30 and TRBJ1-5; no clear D gene. Germline CDR1 and CDR2: GTSNPN and SVGIG (reference sequence). V was shortened by 2 bases and J by 0 bases, with 14 bases between the two germline ends. The CDR3 contains 16 residues. In nucleotides, the CDR3 is TGTGCCTGGAGTCCGACCGGAACCTATAGCAATCAGCCCCAGCATTTT. Its protein product is CAWSPTGTYSNQPQHF.

This chain uses TRBV30 with TRBJ2-5; a possible D gene is TRBD1 (6 bases). The DNA end lines up better with TRBJ2-7; the J call may be wrong. The germline CDR1 and CDR2 sequences are GTSNPN and SVGIG (reference sequence). This CDR3 has 12 amino acids. In nucleotides, the CDR3 is TGTGCCTGGAGTCTGCAGGGGACCGAGCAGTACTTC. Amino acids: CAWSLQGTEQYF.

The CDR3 nucleotides read TGTGCCAGCAGCTTTTGGGGGCGAGGTCAGGGTAATGAAAAACTGTTTTTT. Amino acids: CASSFWGRGQGNEKLFF. The rearrangement links TRBV7-9 to TRBJ1-4; TRBD1 might be the D (6 bases). Trimming pared 3 bases from V and 4 bases from J, leaving 18 bases between. CDR1 and CDR2 from the germline V gene are SEHNR and FQNEAQ (reference sequence). This CDR3 is 17 amino acids long.

This chain uses TRBV7-8 with TRBJ1-3; D might be TRBD1 (5 bases). The V gene's germline CDR1 is SGHVS and CDR2 FQNEAQ. The CDR3 has 15 amino acids. V was cut by 2 bases and J by 4 bases, with 12 bases left in between. CDR3 sequence reads: CASSLLRDWGNTIYF. The CDR3 DNA reads as TGTGCCAGCAGCTTACTCCGGGACTGGGGAAACACCATATATTTT.

J is TRBJ1-3 and V is TRBV7-2; 7 bases line up with TRBD1. V shed 5 bases and J 0 bases; nucleotides not matched to a gene: 4. The length of the CDR3 is 15 residues. Germline CDR1 and CDR2: SGHTA and FQGNSA. The CDR3 loop reads CASSAQGVSGNTIYF. The CDR3 DNA reads TGTGCCAGCAGCGCTCAGGGGGTCTCTGGAAACACCATATATTTT.

CDR3 amino acids: CASSEGGGLNKPQHF. In nucleotides, the CDR3 is TGTGCCAGCAGTGAAGGAGGGGGGCTGAATAAGCCCCAGCATTTT. The chain is built from TRBV6-1 and TRBJ1-5, with D perhaps matching TRBD1 (6 bases). The V gene's germline CDR1 is MNHNS and CDR2 SASEGT. The CDR3 has 15 residues. The V gene lost 1 base and the J gene lost 8 bases, with 15 bases spanning the gap.

V is TRBV6-5 and J is TRBJ2-1, with D possibly being TRBD2 (5 bases). The CDR3 has 12 residues. From germline, CDR1 is MNHEY and CDR2 SVGAGI. Trimming took 5 bases from V and 4 from J, leaving 6 bases between them. The CDR3 bases are TGTGCCAGCAGTCGGGATTACAATGAGCAGTTCTTC. It is translated as CASSRDYNEQFF.

The CDR3 region has the DNA TGCGCCAGCAGCCGGACAGGGGGAGACGGCTACACCTTC. This encodes CASSRTGGDGYTF. The genes are TRBV4-1 and TRBJ1-2, with 10 positions matching TRBD1. The CDR3 sequence is 13 residues long. V dropped 4 bases and J dropped 8; count of bases not matched to a gene: 4. From germline, CDR1 is MGHRA and CDR2 YSYEKL.

The genes are TRBV19 and TRBJ2-1; D remains unclear. The V gene lost 3 bases and the J gene lost 3 bases, with 12 bases spanning the gap. The germline V gene encodes CDR1 LNHDA and CDR2 SQIVND (reference sequence). This CDR3 is 15 amino acids long. The CDR3 bases are TGTGCCAGTAGTATTTGGGGAACCTTCTACAATGAGCAGTTCTTC. Protein: CASSIWGTFYNEQFF. Combining the CDR3 with reference TRBV19 and TRBJ2-1 gives the whole variable domain DGGITQSPKYLFRKEGQNVTLSCEQNLNHDAMYWYRQDPGQGLRLIYYSQIVNDFQKGDIAEGYSVSREKKESFPLTVTSAQKNPTAFYLCASSIWGTFYNEQFFGPGTRLTVL.

The chain links TRBV7-6 to TRBJ2-3, with D perhaps matching TRBD2 (5 bases). The ends were cut back, 0 bases at V and 5 bases at J, with 9 bases in the middle. CDR1 is SGHVS, CDR2 FNYEAQ, per germline. The CDR3 loop spans 14 amino acids. The DNA of the CDR3 is TGTGCCAGCAGCTTAGCGTCCGGGGTAGATACGCAGTATTTT. Translated: CASSLASGVDTQYF.

V is TRBV10-1 and J is TRBJ1-1; D is perhaps TRBD1 (6 bases). The germline CDR1 and CDR2 sequences are WNHNN and SYGVQD (reference sequence). The length of the CDR3 is 17 residues. V was clipped by 10 bases and J by 3 bases, with 27 bases between them. The CDR3 coding sequence is TGCGCCACCGAGGGGGAGGGGCGAATAGGGGAAGACACTGAAGCTTTCTTT. Translation gives CATEGEGRIGEDTEAFF.

This sequence joins TRBV9 and TRBJ2-1; 12 bases match TRBD1. The CDR3 is made up of 15 amino acids. In germline, CDR1 is SGDLS, CDR2 YYNGEE. V was pared by 2 bases and J by 8 bases, with 5 bases of the junction left unmatched. CDR3 nucleotides: TGTGCCAGCAGCGTGAGGGGACAGGGGGCGGATGAGCAGTTCTTC. Encoded protein: CASSVRGQGADEQFF.

V gene TRBV9 combines with J gene TRBJ1-1; 7 bases match TRBD1. V trimming: 3 bases; J trimming: 7 bases; junction bases outside the gene matches: 3. The CDR3 covers 12 residues. Germline-derived CDR1 and CDR2 are SGDLS and YYNGEE. The CDR3 here is CASSEGAGEAFF. The CDR3 region has the DNA TGTGCCAGCAGCGAGGGGGCAGGTGAAGCTTTCTTT. The full variable domain, with the rest looked up from reference TRBV9 and TRBJ1-1, is DSGVTQTPKHLITATGQRVTLRCSPRSGDLSVYWYQQSLDQGLQFLIQYYNGEERAKGNILERFSAQQFPDLHSELNLSSLELGDSALYFCASSEGAGEAFFGQGTRLTVV.

This chain links TRBV5-6 with TRBJ1-3; 7 nucleotides agree with TRBD1. The germline CDR1 and CDR2 sequences are SGHDT and YYEEEE. CDR3 length equals 15 residues. Trimming took 3 bases from V and 4 from J; bases not matched to a gene: 7. CDR3 amino acids: CASSSPTGQGNTIYF. The CDR3 region has the DNA TGTGCCAGCAGCTCGCCGACAGGGCAAGGAAACACCATATATTTT.

This sequence joins TRBV6-6 and TRBJ1-5; 11 bases line up with TRBD1. CDR1 MNHNY and CDR2 SVGAGI come from the germline V gene (reference sequence). The CDR3 loop spans 16 amino acids. V lost 7 bases to trimming and J lost 5 bases; unmatched junction nucleotides: 10. The CDR3 DNA sequence: TGTGCCAGCATCTCGGACAGGGGGCGCGTCGATCAGCCCCAGCATTTT. Protein product: CASISDRGRVDQPQHF.

This clone was recorded once. The V call is TRBV19, the J call TRBJ2-1, with D maybe TRBD1 (5 bases). The CDR3 has 14 amino acids. Germline V gene lookup returns CDR1 LNHDA and CDR2 SQIVND (reference sequence). Trimming took off 1 base at V and 8 bases at J, with 12 bases between the two ends. CDR3 bases: TGTGCCAGTAGTATAGGTCTCAGGGTCGATGAGCAGTTCTTC. It specifies CASSIGLRVDEQFF.

The gene calls are TRBV4-3 and TRBJ2-3, with 7 bases identical to TRBD1. Germline V lookup: CDR1 LGHNA, CDR2 YSLEER. This CDR3 is 14 amino acids long. The V and J ends lost 2 bases and 3 bases, in that order; junction bases with no gene match: 2. The DNA for the CDR3 is TGCGCCAGCAGCCAATTGACAGGGACAGATACGCAGTATTTT. Translated, it gives CASSQLTGTDTQYF.

This rearrangement joins TRBV6-5 to TRBJ1-2; D remains ambiguous. Germline assignment: CDR1 MNHEY and CDR2 SVGAGI. V was pared by 3 bases and J by 6 bases, with 8 bases between. The CDR3 covers 12 residues. CDR3 bases: TGTGCCAGCAGTTATGGCAAAGATGGCTACACCTTC. This translates into CASSYGKDGYTF.

The V and J genes are TRBV27 and TRBJ2-3; no clear D gene. The CDR3 sequence is 12 residues long. CDR1 and CDR2 from the germline V gene are MNHEY and SMNVEV (reference sequence). Trimming shortened V by 6 bases and J by 6 bases, and 10 bases separated the two germline ends. In nucleotides, the CDR3 is TGTGCCAGCAGCCTACCCCCCGATACGCAGTATTTT. Residues: CASSLPPDTQYF.

The chain joins TRBV7-2 to TRBJ1-4; 8 bases agree with TRBD1. Trimming at V came to 1 base and at J to 7 bases, leaving 8 bases not matched to a gene. CDR3 length equals 16 residues. CDR1 is SGHTA, CDR2 FQGNSA, per germline. This CDR3 is CASSLGSTRGREKLFF. Written as DNA, the CDR3 is TGTGCCAGCAGCTTAGGCTCGACCAGGGGGCGTGAAAAACTGTTTTTT. Full variable domain (remainder filled in from reference TRBV7-2 and TRBJ1-4): GAGVSQSPSNKVTEKGKDVELRCDPISGHTALYWYRQSLGQGLEFLIYFQGNSAPDKSGLPSDRFSAERTGGSVSTLTIQRTQQEDSAVYLCASSLGSTRGREKLFFGSGTQLSVL.

The rearrangement joins TRBV7-9 to TRBJ1-3, with D hard to call. The ends were cut back, 2 bases at V and 1 base at J, with 12 bases in the middle. CDR1 is SEHNR and CDR2 is FQNEAQ in the germline V gene (reference sequence). This CDR3 comprises 16 residues. Written as DNA, the CDR3 is TGTGCCAGCAGCTTACAATTGGCCCGATCTGGAAACACCATATATTTT. Amino acids: CASSLQLARSGNTIYF.

This chain links TRBV4-1 with TRBJ2-7; TRBD1 might be the D (5 bases). This CDR3 comprises 15 residues. Trimming removed 2 bases at V and 1 base at J, with 12 bases between. Germline-derived CDR1 and CDR2 are MGHRA and YSYEKL. CDR3 residues: CASSQRQLISYEQYF. The DNA of the CDR3 is TGCGCCAGCAGCCAAAGACAGCTTATTTCCTACGAGCAGTACTTC.

This chain uses TRBV6-6 with TRBJ2-5; 7 bases are a match to TRBD2. CDR1 is MNHNY, CDR2 SVGAGI, per germline (reference sequence). The J segment lost 5 bases and the V segment lost 7 bases, leaving 10 bases of the junction unmatched. The CDR3 runs to 14 residues. The chain's CDR3 is CASTMGREVETQYF. CDR3 DNA: TGTGCCAGCACCATGGGACGGGAGGTGGAGACCCAGTACTTC.

The chain carries TRBV15 and TRBJ1-5, with a weak D call TRBD1 (5 bases). The CDR3 has 19 residues. Trimming cost V 2 bases and J 0 bases, with 20 bases left between them. Germline CDR1 and CDR2: LNHNV and YYDKDF (reference sequence). CDR3 residues: CATSRLSVGRVYSNQPQHF. The CDR3 DNA reads TGTGCCACCAGCAGATTGAGTGTGGGGCGGGTATATAGCAATCAGCCCCAGCATTTT.

The chain recombines TRBV13 with TRBJ1-2; D is unclear. The CDR3 totals 15 residues. Trimming removed 0 bases at V and 7 bases at J, with 15 bases between. The V gene's germline CDR1 is PRHDT and CDR2 FYEKMQ (reference sequence). The CDR3 coding sequence is TGTGCCAGCAGCTTAGGGGGGAGTCTCGCTGCTGGCTACACCTTC. Residues: CASSLGGSLAAGYTF.

The rearrangement uses TRBV28 and TRBJ1-4; D not resolved. The CDR3 is made up of 14 amino acids. Germline V gene data show CDR1 as MDHEN and CDR2 as SYDVKM. Trimming took 8 bases from V and 7 from J, leaving 17 bases between them. The CDR3 bases are TGTGCCAGCCAATCGGAGGGCTTTCTTGAAAAACTGTTTTTT. Translated, it gives CASQSEGFLEKLFF.

This rearrangement joins TRBV5-5 to TRBJ2-3; D is tentatively TRBD1 or TRBD2 (5 bases each). Germline values: CDR1 SGHKS, CDR2 YYEKEE (reference sequence). The V and J ends lost 4 bases and 0 bases respectively, with 6 bases between them. This CDR3 contains 13 residues. CDR3 bases: TGTGCCAGCAGCCGGGACAGCACAGATACGCAGTATTTT. This translates into CASSRDSTDTQYF.

V and J are TRBV5-6 and TRBJ1-2; D call uncertain. CDR3 length: 14 residues. CDR1 is SGHDT, CDR2 YYEEEE, per germline. V was clipped by 2 bases and J by 0 bases, with 8 bases between them. CDR3 coding DNA: TGTGCCAGCAGCTTTCAAACATCTAACTATGGCTACACCTTC. Translated, it gives CASSFQTSNYGYTF.

This chain connects TRBV27 to TRBJ2-7; D is uncertain. The CDR3 has 13 amino acids. Germline V gene data show CDR1 as MNHEY and CDR2 as SMNVEV (reference sequence). The V end was cut by 2 bases, the J end by 0 bases, with 5 bases between. CDR3 sequence: CASSLMSSYEQYF. CDR3 nucleotide sequence: TGTGCCAGCAGTTTAATGAGCTCCTACGAGCAGTACTTC.

The V gene is TRBV30, the J gene TRBJ2-5; 15 bases map to TRBD2. The trim removed 0 bases at V and 4 bases at J, leaving 9 bases unmatched. The CDR3 covers 18 residues. The V gene's germline CDR1 is GTSNPN and CDR2 SVGIG (reference sequence). CDR3 sequence reads: CAWSVQRTSGGEGETQYF. As DNA, the CDR3 is TGTGCCTGGAGTGTACAACGGACTAGCGGGGGGGAGGGAGAGACCCAGTACTTC.

The chain carries TRBV6-1 and TRBJ2-3, with 7 bases matching TRBD1. V was clipped by 7 bases and J by 3 bases; unmatched bases: 4. Per germline, CDR1 MNHNS and CDR2 SASEGT. The CDR3 contains 13 residues. The CDR3, as DNA: TGTGCCAGCACGAACAGGGGAACAGATACGCAGTATTTT. The encoded protein is CASTNRGTDTQYF.

V gene TRBV11-3 combines with J gene TRBJ2-7; D not resolved. Trimming left V 0 bases short and J 5 bases short, with 5 bases between. The CDR3 loop spans 12 amino acids. Germline V gene data show CDR1 as SGHNT and CDR2 as YENEEA. In DNA, the CDR3 is TGTGCCAGCAGCTTAGAAGGCCACGAGCAGTACTTC. Translation gives CASSLEGHEQYF.